This TCR beta chain was retrieved from a study of blood T cell repertoires in COVID-19. For the study at large: Spain, Italy and the United States supplied samples that represented acute and convalescent COVID-19. The analysed material was cDNA or gDNA that came from T cells, B-cell-depleted T cells, or PBMCs.

The germline CDR1 and CDR2 sequences are MNHNS and SASEGT. V gave up 3 bases and J gave up 0 bases, with 12 bases separating them. The CDR3 length is 15 residues. This clone is a singleton in its sample. In the original processing: It was from reference gene primer amplification that nucleated cell counts were estimated. Measured with immunoSEQ multiplex PCR; TCRdb has only the in-frame clones, and not every one. The D gene and trimming were derived from the DNA, and the V and J assignments and clone size from that table. The sample comprises over 20,000 clones, over 70% of which are singletons, and about 51% rests with the top ten.

The receptor comes from a man between 50 and 59 years old with active or convalescent COVID-19. Sequences were obtained from peripheral blood. The chain uses TRBV6-1 and TRBJ2-7; a possible D gene is TRBD1 (5 bases). Here the CDR3 reads CASSEDISASYEQYF. The CDR3 bases are TGTGCCAGCAGTGAGGACATAAGCGCCTCCTACGAGCAGTACTTC.